These 31 T cell receptor beta chains were all obtained from the same sample, sequenced in a study of cytomegalovirus exposure and HLA in healthy donors. Repertoires were generated with immunoSEQ multiplex PCR, while TCRdb's copy carries only in-frame clones and drops some. This table has around 220,000 clones, over 80% appearing once. The sample consisted of PBMCs. The receptors here all came from a woman aged 25 to 39 in good health and CMV-seropositive.

The V call is TRBV29-1, the J call TRBJ2-2, with 7 bases identical to TRBD1. After removal of 5 bases from V and 0 bases from J, the junction contained 6 bases not matched to a gene. The CDR3 runs to 15 residues. Germline CDR1 is SQVTM and CDR2 is ANQGSEA. Here the CDR3 reads CSVTTGAPNTGELFF. In DNA form, the CDR3 reads TGCAGCGTTACCACAGGGGCCCCGAACACCGGGGAGCTGTTTTTT.

Comments on this clone: Other nucleotide sequences in the sample specify the same CDR3. V usage is TRBV5-1 and J usage is TRBJ2-5, with D hard to call. Germline CDR1 and CDR2: SGHRS and YFSETQ. The CDR3 totals 14 residues. Trimming took off 4 bases at V and 0 bases at J, with 10 bases between the two ends. CDR3 residues: CASSLDWNQETQYF. The DNA for the CDR3 is TGCGCCAGCAGCCTCGACTGGAACCAAGAGACCCAGTACTTC.

The chain recombines TRBV6-5 with TRBJ1-2; TRBD1 is a possible D gene (6 bases). V shed 4 bases and J shed 4 bases, with 16 bases lying between them. Germline values: CDR1 MNHEY, CDR2 SVGAGI. The CDR3 is made up of 15 amino acids. The CDR3, as DNA: TGTGCCAGCAGTTCCCCGCGCGGGGGCCTCTATGGCTACACCTTC. It specifies CASSSPRGGLYGYTF.

The chain couples TRBV10-3 to TRBJ1-2, with D unclear. Germline V gene lookup returns CDR1 ENHRY and CDR2 SYGVKD. Trimming took 0 bases from V and 0 from J, leaving 14 bases between them. The CDR3 length is 17 residues. The CDR3 DNA reads TGTGCCATCAGTGAGTCGCCCTCAGGACGAGCTAACTATGGCTACACCTTC. Its protein product is CAISESPSGRANYGYTF.

V usage is TRBV18 and J usage is TRBJ1-4, with D hard to call. CDR1 KGHSH and CDR2 LQKENI come from the germline V gene. The CDR3 runs to 15 residues. Trimming shortened V by 0 bases and J by 8 bases, and 13 bases separated the two germline ends. The CDR3 reads CASSPPEGRREKLFF. The DNA for the CDR3 is TGTGCCAGCTCACCACCGGAAGGGCGACGGGAAAAACTGTTTTTT.

The rearrangement uses TRBV10-3 and TRBJ2-2, with TRBD1 matching over 9 bases. There are 15 residues in the CDR3. The trim removed 6 bases at V and 1 base at J, leaving 3 bases unmatched. In germline, CDR1 is ENHRY, CDR2 SYGVKD. CDR3 DNA sequence: TGTGCCATCAGGCCGGGACAGGGGAACACCGGGGAGCTGTTTTTT. Translation: CAIRPGQGNTGELFF.

This clone was counted between two and nine times. The chain couples TRBV2 to TRBJ2-7; TRBD1 is a possible D gene (6 bases). The germline gives CDR1 SNHLY, CDR2 FYNNEI. CDR3 length: 11 amino acids. Trimming stripped 10 bases from V and 4 bases from J, with 11 bases between. The CDR3 here is CAILTGYEQYF. The DNA for the CDR3 is TGTGCCATTCTGACAGGATACGAGCAGTACTTC.

The chain carries TRBV7-6 and TRBJ2-7; D is unclear. Trimming pared 5 bases from V and 2 bases from J, leaving 10 bases between. CDR3 length equals 13 residues. CDR1 and CDR2 from the germline V gene are SGHVS and FNYEAQ. The CDR3 sequence: CASSLDATYEQYF. DNA for the CDR3: TGTGCCAGCAGCCTGGACGCAACCTACGAGCAGTACTTC.

This chain connects TRBV25-1 to TRBJ2-1, with TRBD1 matching 7 bases. V lost 2 bases, J lost 2 bases, and 9 bases stayed unmatched. This CDR3 has 17 amino acids. CDR1 is MGHDK, CDR2 SYGVNS, per germline. The CDR3 bases are TGTGCCAGCAGTGAACCGCTGACAGGGACGCCCTACAATGAGCAGTTCTTC. Protein: CASSEPLTGTPYNEQFF.

The chain carries TRBV11-2 and TRBJ2-7; D unclear. V was cut by 2 bases and J by 2 bases, with 7 bases left in between. The CDR3 sequence is 13 residues long. The germline V gene encodes CDR1 SGHAT and CDR2 FQNNGV. DNA of the CDR3: TGTGCCAGCAGCTTATTATCGCCCTACGAGCAGTACTTC. This translates into CASSLLSPYEQYF.

As regards this clone: Other nucleotide sequences in the sample specify the same CDR3. The chain is built from TRBV7-2 and TRBJ2-5; maybe TRBD2 (6 bases). Trimming removed 3 bases from V and 5 bases from J, with 7 bases in between. The germline CDR1 and CDR2 sequences are SGHTA and FQGNSA. The CDR3 is 12 amino acids. CDR3 coding DNA: TGTGCCAGCAGCTTTCGGGGGGAGACCCAGTACTTC. This encodes CASSFRGETQYF.

The rearrangement links TRBV27 to TRBJ1-5; no firm D call. The germline V and J ends were trimmed by 4 bases and 4 bases, with 11 bases remaining between them. Germline CDR1 and CDR2: MNHEY and SMNVEV (reference sequence). There are 14 residues in the CDR3. The CDR3 DNA follows: TGTGCCAGCAGTTCCGGACCTCAAAATCAGCCCCAGCATTTT. As protein: CASSSGPQNQPQHF.

The genes are TRBV27 and TRBJ1-2; a possible D gene is TRBD1 (5 bases). Germline V gene sequence: CDR1 MNHEY, CDR2 SMNVEV (reference sequence). This CDR3 is 13 amino acids long. V was shortened by 3 bases and J by 6 bases, with 11 bases between the two germline ends. The CDR3 region has the DNA TGTGCCAGCAGTTTGTGGGGGGTCCATGGCTACACCTTC. Its translation is CASSLWGVHGYTF.

With respect to this clone: Other DNA sequences in this sample translate to the same CDR3. This chain uses TRBV5-6 with TRBJ1-1; D is unresolved. CDR3 length: 11 residues. Per the germline V gene, CDR1 is SGHDT and CDR2 is YYEEEE. Trimming took 4 bases from V and 1 from J, leaving 2 bases between them. CDR3 sequence reads: CASSENTEAFF. CDR3 in DNA: TGTGCCAGCAGCGAGAACACTGAAGCTTTCTTT.

The chain couples TRBV29-1 to TRBJ2-7; 8 bases align to TRBD1. With 2 bases clipped from V and 7 bases from J, the junction kept 7 bases outside the gene matches. The CDR3 has 13 amino acids. CDR1 and CDR2 (germline): SQVTM, ANQGSEA. The CDR3 DNA reads TGCAGCGTTGAAATCGACAACAGGGGGGAGCAGTACTTC. Translation: CSVEIDNRGEQYF.

The V call is TRBV2, the J call TRBJ1-1; perhaps TRBD1 as D (6 bases). Germline CDR1 reads SNHLY; CDR2 reads FYNNEI. The CDR3 covers 12 residues. The germline V and J ends were trimmed by 4 bases and 6 bases, with 9 bases remaining between them. The CDR3 is CASSAQGPEAFF. The CDR3 region has the DNA TGTGCCAGCAGTGCACAGGGTCCTGAAGCTTTCTTT.

The chain carries TRBV2 and TRBJ1-2, with D unresolved. Germline loops: CDR1 SNHLY, CDR2 FYNNEI. Trimming removed 8 bases at V and 6 bases at J, with 13 bases between. The CDR3 extends over 12 amino acids. CDR3 nucleotide sequence: TGTGCCAGCGAACGGGAGAAGGATGGCTACACCTTC. Its protein is CASEREKDGYTF.

The V and J genes are TRBV29-1 and TRBJ1-3; unclear D gene. The CDR3 has 12 residues. The germline gives CDR1 SQVTM, CDR2 ANQGSEA. The V end was cut by 1 base, the J end by 6 bases, with 7 bases between. The CDR3 DNA follows: TGCAGCGTTGAAGGTGGTTTAAACACCATATATTTT. Translating it yields CSVEGGLNTIYF.

This clone has a single count. The CDR3 region has the DNA TGTGCCAGCAGCTTGAGAGGGGGCGGATTCAATGAGCAGTTCTTC. The encoded protein is CASSLRGGGFNEQFF. The chain combines TRBV5-6 with TRBJ2-1, with 7 bases aligning to TRBD1. The V gene end was trimmed by 1 base and the J gene end by 6 bases; junction bases not matched to a gene: 7. CDR3 length: 15 amino acids. CDR1 is SGHDT and CDR2 is YYEEEE in the germline V gene.

The rearrangement links TRBV9 to TRBJ2-1; a possible D gene is TRBD2 (6 bases). Trimming left V 0 bases short and J 8 bases short, with 9 bases between. The germline CDR1 and CDR2 sequences are SGDLS and YYNGEE. The CDR3 runs to 13 residues. CDR3 region: CASSVDGGDEQFF. The CDR3 DNA is TGTGCCAGCAGCGTAGATGGAGGGGATGAGCAGTTCTTC.

This CDR3 is CASSVGTSEGEQYF. CDR3 in DNA: TGTGCCAGTAGTGTAGGGACATCGGAAGGGGAGCAGTACTTC. The V call is TRBV19, the J call TRBJ2-7; weak D call: TRBD1 (6 bases). This CDR3 is built from 14 residues. Trimming left V 5 bases short and J 7 bases short, with 18 bases between. Germline CDR1 reads LNHDA; CDR2 reads SQIVND (reference sequence).

The V and J genes are TRBV6-1 and TRBJ1-4, with a tentative D call TRBD1 (5 bases). Germline V gene lookup returns CDR1 MNHNS and CDR2 SASEGT. Trimming stripped 3 bases from V and 7 bases from J, with 15 bases between. The CDR3 sequence is 15 residues long. CDR3 DNA: TGTGCCAGCAGTGAGGTTCAGGGACTTGGTGAAAAACTGTTTTTT. Protein product: CASSEVQGLGEKLFF.

V gene TRBV27 combines with J gene TRBJ2-2; 9 bases line up with TRBD2. Unmatched junction bases numbered 9, after V lost 6 bases and J lost 4 bases. From germline, CDR1 is MNHEY and CDR2 SMNVEV (reference sequence). This CDR3 region has 16 residues. CDR3 nucleotide sequence: TGTGCCAGCAGCTCCCCGGGACTAGCAAGCACCGGGGAGCTGTTTTTT. Its protein product is CASSSPGLASTGELFF.

The J gene is TRBJ1-4, the V gene TRBV30, with D perhaps matching TRBD1 (5 bases). Germline lookup yields CDR1 GTSNPN and CDR2 SVGIG (reference sequence). The V end lost 1 base, the J end lost 8 bases, and 14 bases lay between the germline ends. The CDR3 runs to 14 residues. The CDR3 loop reads CAWSDDSFDEKLFF. In nucleotides, the CDR3 is TGTGCCTGGAGTGACGACAGTTTTGACGAAAAACTGTTTTTT.

The V and J genes are TRBV28 and TRBJ2-3, with 10 bases fitting TRBD1. Germline values: CDR1 MDHEN, CDR2 SYDVKM. The CDR3 has 17 residues. J gave up 3 bases and V 5 bases, and 11 bases lay outside the gene matches. The CDR3 here is CASSVVGTGEGTDTQYF. DNA of the CDR3: TGTGCCAGCAGTGTGGTCGGGACAGGGGAAGGAACAGATACGCAGTATTTT.

The chain couples TRBV9 to TRBJ1-5; D perhaps matches TRBD1 (5 bases). The CDR3 is 14 amino acids. Germline CDR1 SGDLS, CDR2 YYNGEE. Trimming shortened V by 4 bases and J by 1 base, and 9 bases separated the two germline ends. This CDR3 reads CASSSDSSNQPQHF. CDR3 sequence (DNA): TGTGCCAGCAGCTCAGACAGCAGCAATCAGCCCCAGCATTTT.

The V gene is TRBV5-1, the J gene TRBJ2-6; D unclear. Germline V gene sequence: CDR1 SGHRS, CDR2 YFSETQ. This CDR3 comprises 13 residues. The V and J ends lost 5 bases and 0 bases respectively, with 3 bases between them. CDR3 loop: CASRPSGANVLTF. Here the CDR3 DNA reads TGCGCCAGCAGACCCTCTGGGGCCAACGTCCTGACTTTC.

This clone was seen a handful of times. The V and J genes are TRBV28 and TRBJ1-5; tentative D call: TRBD1 (5 bases). The CDR3 loop spans 13 amino acids. CDR1 and CDR2 (germline): MDHEN, SYDVKM. The ends were cut back, 3 bases at V and 4 bases at J, with 7 bases in the middle. This chain's CDR3 is CASSLPGNQPQHF. Written as DNA, the CDR3 is TGTGCCAGCAGTTTGCCAGGGAATCAGCCCCAGCATTTT.

This clone was seen only a few times. The chain links TRBV11-2 to TRBJ2-5, with D possibly matching TRBD2 (5 bases). The germline V and J ends were trimmed by 3 bases and 1 base, with 9 bases remaining between them. This CDR3 spans 14 amino acids. Germline V gives CDR1 SGHAT, CDR2 FQNNGV. CDR3 residues: CASSFGLTQETQYF. The DNA for the CDR3 is TGTGCCAGCAGCTTTGGACTCACCCAAGAGACCCAGTACTTC.

The chain's CDR3 is CASLQESGDGHNYGYTF. CDR3 sequence (DNA): TGTGCCAGTCTCCAGGAAAGTGGGGACGGACATAACTATGGCTACACCTTC. The chain carries TRBV19 and TRBJ1-2; tentative D call: TRBD1 (5 bases). Germline V gene data show CDR1 as LNHDA and CDR2 as SQIVND (reference sequence). The ends were cut back, 8 bases at V and 1 base at J, with 23 bases in the middle. The CDR3 extends over 17 amino acids.

The V and J genes are TRBV6-1 and TRBJ2-7; D may be TRBD2 (7 bases). CDR3 length: 15 amino acids. Between the trimmed V and J ends, which lost 1 base and 3 bases, there was a span of 13 bases. In germline, CDR1 is MNHNS, CDR2 SASEGT. CDR3 residues: CASSEGGRDYYEQYF. The CDR3 region has the DNA TGTGCCAGCAGTGAAGGGGGGCGGGACTACTACGAGCAGTACTTC.